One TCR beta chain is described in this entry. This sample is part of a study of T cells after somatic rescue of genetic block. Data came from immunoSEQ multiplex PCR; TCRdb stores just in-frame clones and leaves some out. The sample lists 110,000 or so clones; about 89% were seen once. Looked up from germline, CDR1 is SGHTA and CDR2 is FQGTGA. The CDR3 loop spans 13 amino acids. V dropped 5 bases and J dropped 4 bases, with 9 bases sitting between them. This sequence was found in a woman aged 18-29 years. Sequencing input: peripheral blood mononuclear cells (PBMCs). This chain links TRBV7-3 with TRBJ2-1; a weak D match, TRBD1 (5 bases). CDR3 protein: CASSPGMYNEQFF. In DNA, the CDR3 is TGTGCCAGCAGCCCAGGGATGTACAATGAGCAGTTCTTC.